The sequence of this T cell receptor beta chain was determined in a study of T cell responses to AZD1222 COVID-19 vaccine. The CDR3 contains 15 residues. Germline-derived CDR1 and CDR2 are MDHEN and SYDVKM. The V gene end was trimmed by 7 bases and the J gene end by 2 bases; junction bases not matched to a gene: 8. Regarding the study as a whole: Researchers report vaccine-associated CD4 TCRs spanning spike, with dominance at 160-218 and 743-854. Among the donors, most were white British and more were female, and clonal diversity was possibly underestimated.

Remarks on this clone: The antigen is undetermined.

TCRdb keeps only in-frame clones here, not all; method: immunoSEQ multiplex PCR. The table lists about 160,000 clones, approximately 89% of them singletons. The receptor's source is an adult in good health. The chain is built from TRBV28 and TRBJ2-7; the match to TRBD1 covers 10 bases. The sequences come from peripheral blood, collected on day 0 of AZD1222 vaccination. The CDR3 coding sequence is TGTGCCAGCATCCCAAGGGGACAGGGGACCTACGAGCAGTACTTC. Its protein is CASIPRGQGTYEQYF.